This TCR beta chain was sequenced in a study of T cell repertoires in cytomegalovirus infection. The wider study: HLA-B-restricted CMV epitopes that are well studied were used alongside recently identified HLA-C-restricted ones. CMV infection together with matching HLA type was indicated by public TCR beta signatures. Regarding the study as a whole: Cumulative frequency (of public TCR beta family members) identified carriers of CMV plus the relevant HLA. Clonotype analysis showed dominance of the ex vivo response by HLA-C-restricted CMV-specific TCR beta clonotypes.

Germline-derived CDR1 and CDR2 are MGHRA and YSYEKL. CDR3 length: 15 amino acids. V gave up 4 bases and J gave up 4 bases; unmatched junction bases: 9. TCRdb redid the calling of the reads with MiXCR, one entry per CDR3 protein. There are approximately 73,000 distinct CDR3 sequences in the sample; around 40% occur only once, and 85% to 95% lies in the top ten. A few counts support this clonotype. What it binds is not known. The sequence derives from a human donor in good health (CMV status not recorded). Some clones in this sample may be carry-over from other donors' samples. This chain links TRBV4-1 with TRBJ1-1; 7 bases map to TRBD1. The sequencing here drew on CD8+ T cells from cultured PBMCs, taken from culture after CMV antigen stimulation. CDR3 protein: CASSPGGSLGTEAFF. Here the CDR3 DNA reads TGCGCCAGCAGCCCAGGGGGGTCGCTGGGCACTGAAGCTTTCTTT.